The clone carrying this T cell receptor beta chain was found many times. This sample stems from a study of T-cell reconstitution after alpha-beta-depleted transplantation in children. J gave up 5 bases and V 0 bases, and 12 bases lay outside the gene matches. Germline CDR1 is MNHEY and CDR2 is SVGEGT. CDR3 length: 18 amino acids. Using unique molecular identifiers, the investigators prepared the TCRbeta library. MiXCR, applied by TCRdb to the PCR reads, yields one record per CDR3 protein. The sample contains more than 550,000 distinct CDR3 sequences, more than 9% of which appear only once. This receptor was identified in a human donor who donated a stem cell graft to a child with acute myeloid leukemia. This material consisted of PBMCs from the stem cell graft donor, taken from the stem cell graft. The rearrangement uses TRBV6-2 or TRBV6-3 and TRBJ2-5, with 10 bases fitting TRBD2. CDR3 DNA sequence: TGTGCCAGCAGTTACTCCAGTAGCGGGAGGCCCAGACAGGAGACCCAGTACTTC. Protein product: CASSYSSSGRPRQETQYF.